The text below deals with one TCR beta chain. The CDR3 length is 12 residues. Losses at the gene ends were 10 bases for V and 7 bases for J; bases not matched to a gene: 8. Per germline, CDR1 MNHEY and CDR2 SVGAGI. The sample comes from a study of blood T cell repertoires in COVID-19. Sequencing was performed with immunoSEQ multiplex PCR; in TCRdb, only in-frame clones are kept and a portion is missing. The sample shows 81,000 or so clones, 89% of them seen only once. This receptor was taken from a man aged 65-85 years with active or convalescent COVID-19. The rearrangement uses TRBV6-5 and TRBJ1-2, with 8 nucleotides matching TRBD1. Sequencing was performed on peripheral blood. This CDR3 reads CATRPGQGGYTF. CDR3 coding DNA: TGTGCCACCAGACCTGGACAGGGTGGCTACACCTTC.